This T cell receptor (beta chain) emerged from a study of blood T cell repertoires in COVID-19. The authors' processing: Reference gene primer amplification yielded estimated nucleated cell counts. Profiling relied on immunoSEQ multiplex PCR, and the TCRdb table lists in-frame clones only, not all of them. V, J and clone size were drawn from that table, and D and trimming were deduced from the DNA. The data show 230,000 or so clones, with roughly nine tenths seen just once and around 2.7% held by the top ten. Study members were between roughly 18 and 100 years old and lived in about two dozen US regions. Two negative PCRs, clearance, or symptom resolution were required of recovered Cohort 3 donors. The sequence was collected from a woman under 40 who had recovered from COVID-19. The material sequenced was PBMCs or T cells enriched from blood (not recorded which).

CDR3 sequence (DNA): TGCGCCAGCAGCGTGGACAGGGGGGTCTATGGCTACACCTTC. It encodes CASSVDRGVYGYTF. The chain has TRBV5-1 and TRBJ1-2, with 10 bases that match TRBD1. There are 14 residues in the CDR3. Germline-derived CDR1 and CDR2 are SGHRS and YFSETQ. With 4 bases clipped from V and 4 bases from J, the junction kept 4 bases outside the gene matches.